Below are 5 T cell receptor beta chains sequenced from a single sample in a study of cytomegalovirus exposure and HLA in healthy donors. Amplification used 60 Vbeta primers and 13 Jbeta primers. The repertoire was sequenced with immunoSEQ multiplex PCR; TCRdb's copy has only in-frame clones and lacks some. This repertoire includes about 200,000 clones. The sequenced material came from PBMCs. Receptors were obtained from a girl aged 2 to 10 in good health and CMV-seropositive.

CDR3: CAIRDDRGVYEQYF. CDR3 coding DNA: TGTGCCATCAGAGACGACAGGGGGGTTTACGAGCAGTACTTC. The chain carries TRBV10-3 and TRBJ2-7; TRBD1 aligns across 9 bases. Germline CDR1 ENHRY, CDR2 SYGVKD. The J segment lost 4 bases and the V segment lost 6 bases, leaving 7 bases of the junction unmatched. This CDR3 comprises 14 residues.

The chain has TRBV27 and TRBJ1-1, with 8 bases fitting TRBD1. V shed 7 bases, J shed 0 bases, and the junction held 1 base outside the gene matches. The CDR3 totals 13 residues. Germline CDR1 is MNHEY and CDR2 is SMNVEV (reference sequence). The CDR3 region is CASTDRVNTEAFF. Here the CDR3 DNA reads TGTGCCAGCACGGACAGGGTGAACACTGAAGCTTTCTTT.

This chain links TRBV2 with TRBJ2-3; maybe TRBD2 (5 bases). The CDR3 has 16 amino acids. V lost 6 bases and J 1 base, leaving 17 bases between the germline ends. CDR1 and CDR2 (germline): SNHLY, FYNNEI. The CDR3 loop is CASSRRPSMGTDTQYF. In DNA, the CDR3 is TGTGCCAGCAGCAGGAGGCCCTCTATGGGCACAGATACGCAGTATTTT.

The DNA of the CDR3 is TGTGCCAGCAGGGGACAGTCCACCGGGGAGCTGTTTTTT. As protein: CASRGQSTGELFF. V gene TRBV2 combines with J gene TRBJ2-2, with 7 bases fitting TRBD1. Unmatched junction bases numbered 2, after V lost 6 bases and J lost 4 bases. Germline V lookup: CDR1 SNHLY, CDR2 FYNNEI. This CDR3 region has 13 residues.

J is TRBJ2-7 and V is TRBV7-8, with D perhaps TRBD2 (5 bases). Trimming pared 6 bases from V and 0 bases from J, leaving 12 bases between. Germline V gene data show CDR1 as SGHVS and CDR2 as FQNEAQ. The CDR3 has 14 amino acids. The CDR3 loop is CASRLTGISYEQYF. The CDR3 coding sequence is TGTGCCAGCAGACTCACCGGGATCTCCTACGAGCAGTACTTC. The whole variable domain, remainder taken from reference TRBV7-8 and TRBJ2-7, is GAGVSQSPRYKVAKRGQDVALRCDPISGHVSLFWYQQALGQGPEFLTYFQNEAQLDKSGLPSDRFFAERPEGSVSTLKIQRTQQEDSAVYLCASRLTGISYEQYFGPGTRLTVT.